This TCR beta chain appears in the sequencing data of a study of T cells after yellow fever vaccination. MiXCR, run by TCRdb on the 5' RACE reads, gives a single entry per CDR3 protein. The top ten clones hold about a quarter of a sample with some 300,000 distinct CDR3 sequences, around 3.9% of them seen once. V was trimmed by 5 bases and J by 2 bases, leaving 13 bases between them. The CDR3 length is 14 residues. This clonotype showed up just a few times. This sequence originates from a man between 18 and 29 years old who received the YFV17D yellow fever vaccine. The V call is TRBV12-3 or TRBV12-4, the J call TRBJ2-7; D assignment may be TRBD1 or TRBD2 (5 bases each). The material sequenced was PBMCs, taken on the day of the yellow fever booster vaccination. The CDR3 sequence is CASSLMGETYEQYF. As DNA, the CDR3 is TGTGCCAGCAGTCTCATGGGGGAAACCTACGAGCAGTACTTC.